The 15 T cell receptor beta chains in this list originate from one sample, sequenced in a study of blood T cells in healthy people across ages. Through a sample-barcoded 5' primer and a J-beta primer mix, a second PCR was run for about 6 to 12 cycles. TCRdb reprocessed the 5' RACE reads via MiXCR and lists one record per CDR3 protein. The data hold about 1.8 million distinct CDR3 sequences, with roughly 52% observed a single time. The sample consisted of blood. The receptors derive from a middle-aged woman in good health.

This clonotype was detected a few times. The rearrangement links TRBV2 to TRBJ2-1; D gene ambiguous. The germline V gene encodes CDR1 SNHLY and CDR2 FYNNEI. This CDR3 comprises 12 residues. V gave up 0 bases and J gave up 14 bases, with 11 bases separating them. In DNA form, the CDR3 reads TGTGCCAGCAGTGAAGCTAACCAATTCGAGTTCTTC. Translating it yields CASSEANQFEFF.

This chain connects TRBV19 to TRBJ2-7; D may be TRBD2 (6 bases). Trimming removed 5 bases at V and 7 bases at J, with 21 bases between. CDR1 LNHDA and CDR2 SQIVND come from the germline V gene (reference sequence). The CDR3 sequence is 15 residues long. The CDR3 spells CASSWVRGQNNEQYF. CDR3 coding DNA: TGTGCCAGTAGTTGGGTGCGGGGTCAAAACAATGAGCAGTACTTC.

This sequence joins TRBV29-1 and TRBJ2-1; D is ambiguous. The CDR3 totals 13 residues. Trimming left V 4 bases short and J 8 bases short, with 15 bases between. Per the germline V gene, CDR1 is SQVTM and CDR2 is ANQGSEA. The CDR3 region has the DNA TGCAGCGTTGGGGCCTTCTCATTCGATGAGCAGTTCTTC. It translates to CSVGAFSFDEQFF.

The chain joins TRBV5-1 to TRBJ2-5; a possible D gene is TRBD1 (5 bases). The CDR3 length is 13 residues. The ends were cut back, 2 bases at V and 5 bases at J, with 10 bases in the middle. The germline V gene encodes CDR1 SGHRS and CDR2 YFSETQ. The CDR3 sequence is CASSFQGTETQYF. The CDR3 coding sequence is TGCGCCAGCAGCTTCCAGGGCACTGAGACCCAGTACTTC.

This clonotype was detected only once. Relative to the germline gene, one junction end is altered; a read error may explain this. This rearrangement joins TRBV7-2 to TRBJ2-1; a weak D match, TRBD2 (5 bases). CDR1 is SGHTA, CDR2 FQGNSA, per germline. This CDR3 region has 15 residues. This CDR3 reads CACSLAYGAYNEQFF. CDR3 nucleotides: TGTGCCTGCAGCTTAGCCTACGGGGCCTACAATGAGCAGTTCTTC.

The chain joins TRBV6-5 to TRBJ1-2, with TRBD1 matching over 8 bases. V was pared by 1 base and J by 8 bases, with 6 bases of the junction left unmatched. The CDR3 spans 14 residues. CDR1 is MNHEY, CDR2 SVGAGI, per germline. CDR3 nucleotide sequence: TGTGCCAGCAGTTACTTCCAGGGGGCAGGGGGCTACACCTTC. Its protein product is CASSYFQGAGGYTF.

This chain connects TRBV5-1 to TRBJ2-3, with a weak D call TRBD1 (5 bases). Germline-derived CDR1 and CDR2 are SGHRS and YFSETQ. The CDR3 sequence is 13 residues long. V gave up 0 bases and J gave up 13 bases, with 15 bases separating them. The CDR3 DNA sequence: TGCGCCAGCAGCTTGGCCGAGACAGACGCGGAGTATTTT. Translation gives CASSLAETDAEYF.

Concerning this clonotype itself: One base away lies a much larger clone, so this may be a sequencing read error. J is TRBJ2-3 and V is TRBV7-2, with 8 bases fitting TRBD2. Germline lookup yields CDR1 SGHTA and CDR2 FQGNSA. The V and J ends lost 1 base and 4 bases, in that order; junction bases with no gene match: 10. The CDR3 is 17 amino acids. CDR3 sequence (DNA): TGTGCCAGCAGCTTAGTTCGCGGGGGGTCCGTCCCAGATACGCAGTATTTT. Translating gives CASSLVRGGSVPDTQYF. The full variable domain, in which reference TRBV7-2 and TRBJ2-3 provide the parts outside the CDR3, is GAGVSQSPSNKVTEKGKDVELRCDPISGHTALYWYRQSLGQGLEFLIYFQGNSAPDKSGLPSDRFSAERTGGSVSTLTIQRTQQEDSAVYLCASSLVRGGSVPDTQYFGPGTRLTVL.

In its sample, this clonotype was seen once. The chain is built from TRBV20-1 and TRBJ2-1, with D unclear. V lost 5 bases and J 13 bases, leaving 18 bases between the germline ends. This CDR3 has 12 amino acids. The V gene's germline CDR1 is DFQATT and CDR2 SNEGSKA (reference sequence). The CDR3 is CSAPILQETQFF. The CDR3 DNA sequence: TGCAGTGCTCCCATTCTGCAAGAGACCCAGTTCTTC.

This CDR3 reads CSAREGAHNQPQHF. For the CDR3, the DNA is TGCAGTGCTAGGGAGGGGGCGCACAATCAGCCCCAGCATTTT. The rearrangement uses TRBV20-1 and TRBJ1-5, with 7 bases aligning to TRBD1. This CDR3 region has 14 residues. Trimming at V came to 3 bases and at J to 3 bases, leaving 5 bases not matched to a gene. From germline, CDR1 is DFQATT and CDR2 SNEGSKA (reference sequence).

This clonotype was found many times. This chain joins TRBV4-3 and TRBJ2-6, with D possibly matching TRBD1 (5 bases). Germline V gene data show CDR1 as LGHNA and CDR2 as YSLEER. With 4 bases removed from V and 0 bases from J, the gap between germline ends came to 7 bases. This CDR3 has 15 amino acids. CDR3 loop: CASSRQSSGANVLTF. The CDR3 nucleotides read TGCGCCAGCAGCCGACAGAGCTCTGGGGCCAACGTCCTGACTTTC.

This clonotype was recorded a few times. The V gene is TRBV29-1, the J gene TRBJ1-2, with no clear D. In germline, CDR1 is SQVTM, CDR2 ANQGSEA. The V and J ends lost 4 bases and 8 bases respectively, with 11 bases between them. The CDR3 covers 11 residues. CDR3 in amino acids: CSVGPKKGYTF. Here the CDR3 DNA reads TGCAGCGTTGGGCCAAAGAAAGGCTACACCTTC.

V usage is TRBV11-1 and J usage is TRBJ2-7; the match to TRBD2 covers 7 bases. V dropped 8 bases and J dropped 3; count of bases not matched to a gene: 10. Germline V gene data show CDR1 as SGHAT and CDR2 as FQDESV (reference sequence). The CDR3 sequence is 14 residues long. The CDR3 region is CASAPGTNVYEQYF. CDR3 DNA sequence: TGTGCCAGCGCTCCAGGGACTAACGTCTACGAGCAGTACTTC.

This clonotype was observed a few times. The rearrangement links TRBV20-1 to TRBJ1-5, with D perhaps TRBD1 (5 bases). The CDR3 totals 13 residues. Trimming removed 6 bases from V and 5 bases from J, with 14 bases in between. Germline V gene lookup returns CDR1 DFQATT and CDR2 SNEGSKA (reference sequence). Here the CDR3 reads CSAYTSGDQPQHF. In DNA, the CDR3 is TGCAGTGCATATACGTCGGGGGATCAGCCCCAGCATTTT.

This chain links TRBV6-1 with TRBJ1-5, with D possibly being TRBD1 (5 bases). The germline CDR1 and CDR2 sequences are MNHNS and SASEGT. V lost 5 bases, J lost 6 bases, and 17 bases lay in between. This CDR3 has 15 residues. The CDR3 spells CASSTTAGQSQPQHF. In nucleotides, the CDR3 is TGTGCCAGCAGTACAACAGCGGGGCAGAGTCAGCCCCAGCATTTT.